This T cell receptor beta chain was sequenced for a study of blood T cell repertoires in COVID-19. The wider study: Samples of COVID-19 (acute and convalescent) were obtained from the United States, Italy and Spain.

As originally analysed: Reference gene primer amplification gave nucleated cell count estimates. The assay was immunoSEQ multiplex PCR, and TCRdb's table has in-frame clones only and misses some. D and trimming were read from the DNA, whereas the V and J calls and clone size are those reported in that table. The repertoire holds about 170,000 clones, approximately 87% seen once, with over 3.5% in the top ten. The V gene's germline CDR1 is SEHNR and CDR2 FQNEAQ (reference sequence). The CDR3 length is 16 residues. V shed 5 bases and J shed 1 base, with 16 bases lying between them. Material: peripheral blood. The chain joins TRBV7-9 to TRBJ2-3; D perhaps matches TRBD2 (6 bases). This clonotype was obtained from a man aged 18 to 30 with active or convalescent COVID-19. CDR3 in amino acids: CASSAAGGDGTDTQYF. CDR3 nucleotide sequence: TGTGCCAGCAGCGCGGCTGGCGGGGACGGCACAGATACGCAGTATTTT.